The source of this TCR beta chain is a study of cytomegalovirus exposure and HLA in healthy donors. General observations from the study: Association of approximately 18,000 TCR beta sequences with HLA alleles was found at 0.05 false discovery rate in a later analysis.

The junction had 7 bases not matched to a gene; V was cut back by 3 bases and J by 8 bases. The CDR3 is made up of 14 amino acids. From germline, CDR1 is LGHNA and CDR2 YNFKEQ. PCR primers comprised 60 Vbeta and 13 Jbeta primers. Authors' processing steps: In a later analysis, of tens of millions of unique beta chains, some 10 million appeared in at least two donors. Some clones are missing from TCRdb's copy, which holds only in-frame ones; the method was immunoSEQ multiplex PCR. Clonal size and the V and J genes are those of that table, whereas D and trimming came from the DNA. This table holds under 150,000 clones, around four fifths found once. Points on this clone: Antigen: not known.

The chain combines TRBV4-2 with TRBJ1-3, with 7 bases matching TRBD1. The sequence derives from a boy younger than 18 in good health and CMV-seronegative. Material: PBMCs. This CDR3 reads CASSQGTVVDTIYF. The CDR3 DNA reads as TGTGCCAGCAGCCAGGGGACAGTTGTGGACACCATATATTTT.